A single sample gave rise to the 13 T cell receptor beta chains below, sequenced in a study of T-cell reconstitution after alpha-beta-depleted transplantation in children. Unique molecular identifiers were incorporated during preparation of the TCRbeta library. TCRdb ran MiXCR on the PCR reads and lists one entry per CDR3 protein. The table has approximately 350,000 distinct CDR3 sequences, approximately 12% seen once. Sequencing used PBMCs, obtained from the stem cell graft. These receptors were collected from a human donor who donated a stem cell graft to a child with Fanconi anemia.

V gene TRBV11-2 combines with J gene TRBJ1-1; unclear D gene. CDR3 length: 14 amino acids. V shed 7 bases and J shed 1 base, with 13 bases lying between them. Germline V gene lookup returns CDR1 SGHAT and CDR2 FQNNGV. The CDR3 DNA is TGTGCCAGCATCCCCGGAACAGCGAACACTGAAGCTTTCTTT. Its protein is CASIPGTANTEAFF.

The chain combines TRBV18 with TRBJ2-7, with 9 bases lining up with TRBD1. With 1 base clipped from V and 4 bases from J, the junction kept 2 bases outside the gene matches. Per the germline V gene, CDR1 is KGHSH and CDR2 is LQKENI. This CDR3 has 14 amino acids. CDR3 sequence: CASSPQQGAYEQYF. CDR3 nucleotide sequence: TGTGCCAGCTCACCACAACAGGGGGCTTACGAGCAGTACTTC.

The chain joins TRBV5-1 to TRBJ2-3, with TRBD1 matching 7 bases. V trimming: 6 bases; J trimming: 5 bases; junction bases outside the gene matches: 9. The V gene's germline CDR1 is SGHRS and CDR2 YFSETQ. There are 14 residues in the CDR3. The CDR3 sequence: CASKRDRAKDTQYF. The CDR3 DNA reads TGCGCCAGCAAGAGAGACAGGGCGAAAGATACGCAGTATTTT. Using reference TRBV5-1 and TRBJ2-3 for the parts outside the CDR3, the full variable domain is KAGVTQTPRYLIKTRGQQVTLSCSPISGHRSVSWYQQTPGQGLQFLFEYFSETQRNKGNFPGRFSGRQFSNSRSEMNVSTLELGDSALYLCASKRDRAKDTQYFGPGTRLTVL.

J is TRBJ2-7 and V is TRBV5-6; the match to TRBD1 covers 8 bases. Germline-derived CDR1 and CDR2 are SGHDT and YYEEEE. The CDR3 is 14 residues long. The V segment lost 4 bases and the J segment 3 bases; nucleotides outside the gene matches: 6. The chain's CDR3 is CASSPLDRGYEQYF. CDR3 nucleotides: TGTGCCAGCAGCCCTCTCGACAGGGGCTACGAGCAGTACTTC.

Details on this clonotype: A much larger clone lies one base from this, so it may be a read error. Without the conserved terminal phenylalanine or tryptophan, this CDR3 likely stems from a read error. This chain joins TRBV7-9 and TRBJ1-5, with D unclear. Trimming took off 3 bases at V and 5 bases at J, with 8 bases between the two ends. CDR1 and CDR2 from the germline V gene are SEHNR and FQNEAQ (reference sequence). The CDR3 length is 13 residues. DNA for the CDR3: TGTGCCAGCAGCTTCCAGGAGGATCAGCCCCAGCATTAT. It is translated as CASSFQEDQPQHY.

This clonotype showed up many times. V gene TRBV28 combines with J gene TRBJ1-2; 12 positions agree with TRBD1. With 2 bases clipped from V and 7 bases from J, the junction kept 5 bases outside the gene matches. Germline loops: CDR1 MDHEN, CDR2 SYDVKM. The CDR3 contains 15 residues. CDR3 coding DNA: TGTGCCAGCAGTTTACCGGGACAGGGGGCGCGTGGCTACACCTTC. Translated: CASSLPGQGARGYTF.

This clonotype was observed a handful of times. The chain couples TRBV7-2 to TRBJ2-3; 12 bases agree with TRBD2. CDR1 and CDR2 from the germline V gene are SGHTA and FQGNSA. The junction had 8 bases not matched to a gene; V was cut back by 5 bases and J by 2 bases. The CDR3 covers 17 residues. The CDR3 reads CASSDRTSGTFTDTQYF. The CDR3 DNA reads TGTGCCAGCAGCGACAGGACTAGCGGGACTTTCACAGATACGCAGTATTTT. Looking up the rest from reference TRBV7-2 and TRBJ2-3 gives the full variable domain: GAGVSQSPSNKVTEKGKDVELRCDPISGHTALYWYRQSLGQGLEFLIYFQGNSAPDKSGLPSDRFSAERTGGSVSTLTIQRTQQEDSAVYLCASSDRTSGTFTDTQYFGPGTRLTVL.

The chain is built from TRBV5-4 and TRBJ2-1; 8 bases agree with TRBD1. V trimming: 4 bases; J trimming: 7 bases; junction bases outside the gene matches: 7. The CDR3 sequence is 14 residues long. Per germline, CDR1 SGHNT and CDR2 YYREEE (reference sequence). CDR3 amino acids: CASSPSDRGNEQFF. Written as DNA, the CDR3 is TGTGCCAGCAGCCCGTCCGACAGGGGAAATGAGCAGTTCTTC.

The chain employs TRBV6-2 or TRBV6-3 and TRBJ2-7; a possible D gene is TRBD1 (5 bases). In germline, CDR1 is MNHEY, CDR2 SVGEGT. Trimming removed 2 bases from V and 6 bases from J, with 14 bases in between. The CDR3 length is 14 residues. The CDR3 region is CASSYPGRPAEQYV. CDR3 coding DNA: TGTGCCAGCAGTTACCCAGGGCGCCCCGCCGAGCAGTACGTC.

This rearrangement joins TRBV5-5 to TRBJ1-2; D is perhaps TRBD1 (6 bases). This CDR3 is 14 amino acids long. Germline CDR1 SGHKS, CDR2 YYEKEE (reference sequence). V was cut by 0 bases and J by 4 bases, with 10 bases left in between. The CDR3: CASSLGRGAYGYTF. In DNA, the CDR3 is TGTGCCAGCAGCTTGGGCAGGGGAGCCTATGGCTACACCTTC.

The chain links TRBV24-1 to TRBJ2-5, with TRBD2 as a possible D gene (5 bases). V gave up 3 bases and J gave up 7 bases, with 14 bases separating them. The CDR3 is 14 amino acids. Germline CDR1 reads KGHDR; CDR2 reads SFDVKD. Here the CDR3 DNA reads TGTGCCACCAGTGATCGGACGGCTGGAGGGACCCAGTACTTC. It translates to CATSDRTAGGTQYF.

This clonotype was seen at least ten times. The V gene is TRBV29-1, the J gene TRBJ2-1; D gene uncertain. The CDR3 sequence is 11 residues long. The V and J ends lost 8 bases and 7 bases respectively, with 12 bases between them. Per germline, CDR1 SQVTM and CDR2 ANQGSEA. In nucleotides, the CDR3 is TGCAGCATATCCTTAGGGAATGAGCAGTTCTTC. Its translation is CSISLGNEQFF.

This clonotype was observed many times. The V gene is TRBV29-1, the J gene TRBJ2-5, with D possibly matching TRBD1 (6 bases). Germline-derived CDR1 and CDR2 are SQVTM and ANQGSEA. CDR3 size: 12 residues. Trimming shortened V by 7 bases and J by 2 bases, and 11 bases separated the two germline ends. CDR3 residues: CSASTGQETQYF. DNA for the CDR3: TGCAGCGCGAGTACAGGGCAAGAGACCCAGTACTTC.